This T cell receptor (beta chain) was profiled in a study of blood T cell repertoires in COVID-19. At the level of the study: The United States, Italy and Spain were the sources of the acute and convalescent COVID-19 samples. PBMCs, B-cell-depleted T cells, or T cells provided the cDNA or gDNA that made up the material.

CDR1 MNHEY and CDR2 SVGAGI come from the germline V gene. J lost 6 bases, V lost 7 bases, and 4 bases had no gene match. The length of the CDR3 is 13 residues. Original data processing: Quantification of nucleated cells was approximated via reference gene primer amplification. Profiling relied on immunoSEQ multiplex PCR, and the TCRdb table lists in-frame clones only, not all of them. V and J calls and clone size are those listed in that table; D and trimming were worked out from the DNA. This sample has 200,000 to 300,000 clones; 82% occur once, and the top ten carry 1.5% to 2%. V and J are TRBV6-5 and TRBJ2-1; 9 bases align to TRBD1. The TCR sequence derives from a woman of 80 years or more with acute or convalescent COVID-19. The specimen was peripheral blood. CDR3 nucleotide sequence: TGTGCCAGCATACAGGGGGCGGTCAATGAGCAGTTCTTC. Protein product: CASIQGAVNEQFF.